These 10 T cell receptor beta chains originate from one sample sequenced in a study of T cell repertoires in cytomegalovirus infection. MiXCR was run by TCRdb on the reads, yielding one entry per CDR3 protein. The sample consists of approximately 550,000 distinct CDR3 sequences, 16% of them appearing once. Input material: CD8+ T cells from PBMCs. These receptors were taken from a human donor in good health (CMV status not recorded). Some clones in this sample may be carry-over from other donors' samples.

This clonotype was counted at least ten times. The genes are TRBV28 and TRBJ2-7; D gene ambiguous. Germline CDR1 is MDHEN and CDR2 is SYDVKM. This CDR3 region has 13 residues. V shed 5 bases and J shed 3 bases, with 11 bases lying between them. The CDR3 DNA reads as TGTGCCAGCAGTCTAAGGACGCTCTACGAGCAGTACTTC. It encodes CASSLRTLYEQYF.

This clonotype was seen more than once but under ten times. This chain joins TRBV6-5 and TRBJ1-3; 8 bases are a match to TRBD1. J was trimmed by 0 bases and V by 5 bases; bases with no gene match: 3. The CDR3 is 15 residues long. Germline V gene sequence: CDR1 MNHEY, CDR2 SVGAGI. The CDR3 spells CASSAQGDSGNTIYF. In DNA form, the CDR3 reads TGTGCCAGCAGTGCACAGGGGGACTCTGGAAACACCATATATTTT.

The V and J genes are TRBV19 and TRBJ1-5, with D possibly being TRBD1 (6 bases). This CDR3 contains 16 residues. Germline assignment: CDR1 LNHDA and CDR2 SQIVND (reference sequence). With 2 bases removed from V and 3 bases from J, the gap between germline ends came to 14 bases. The CDR3 reads CASSILRDNPNQPQHF. The CDR3 DNA is TGTGCCAGTAGTATATTGCGGGACAACCCCAATCAGCCCCAGCATTTT.

This clonotype showed up many times. J is TRBJ2-6 and V is TRBV12-3 or TRBV12-4, with 10 bases fitting TRBD1. Trimming at V came to 1 base and at J to 2 bases, leaving 2 bases not matched to a gene. This CDR3 has 17 amino acids. The CDR3, as DNA: TGTGCCAGCAGTTTAGGGACAGGGGGAACTGGGGCCAACGTCCTGACTTTC. Amino acid sequence: CASSLGTGGTGANVLTF.

This chain uses TRBV19 with TRBJ2-7; TRBD1 agrees at 8 bases. Per germline, CDR1 LNHDA and CDR2 SQIVND (reference sequence). V lost 1 base, J lost 3 bases, and 5 bases stayed unmatched. CDR3 size: 15 residues. CDR3 loop: CASSIGDRGLYEQYF. The CDR3 region has the DNA TGTGCCAGTAGTATAGGTGACAGGGGCCTCTACGAGCAGTACTTC.

V and J are TRBV12-3 or TRBV12-4 and TRBJ1-1; D is ambiguous. V was cut by 5 bases and J by 7 bases, with 11 bases left in between. The CDR3 has 12 residues. The CDR3 bases are TGTGCCAGCAGTGACCCATCTCGTGAAGCTTTCTTT. Amino acids: CASSDPSREAFF.

This clonotype was counted only a few times. V usage is TRBV19 and J usage is TRBJ2-7; D not certain. Germline values: CDR1 LNHDA, CDR2 SQIVND (reference sequence). The V and J ends lost 4 bases and 5 bases respectively, with 6 bases between them. The CDR3 has 11 amino acids. CDR3 nucleotide sequence: TGTGCCAGTAGTAGGTGGGACGAGCAGTACTTC. This sequence encodes CASSRWDEQYF.

This clonotype was found many times. The rearrangement joins TRBV12-3 or TRBV12-4 to TRBJ2-2; no definite D call. Deletions cut 3 bases from V and 2 bases from J, with 13 bases between. This CDR3 spans 16 amino acids. DNA of the CDR3: TGTGCCAGCAGTTTTTTCGAGGCAGCAAACACCGGGGAGCTGTTTTTT. This encodes CASSFFEAANTGELFF.

This clonotype was seen ten or more times. The rearrangement links TRBV7-2 to TRBJ2-3; 8 bases match TRBD2. The CDR3 runs to 18 residues. Germline CDR1 and CDR2: SGHTA and FQGNSA. The trim removed 1 base at V and 1 base at J, leaving 10 bases unmatched. Here the CDR3 DNA reads TGTGCCAGCAGCTTAGAGCGTTTACTAGCGGTACGCACAGATACGCAGTATTTT. It yields the protein CASSLERLLAVRTDTQYF.

The chain carries TRBV29-1 and TRBJ2-7, with D unclear. Trimming took 2 bases from V and 6 from J, leaving 14 bases between them. Germline V gives CDR1 SQVTM, CDR2 ANQGSEA. The CDR3 loop spans 13 amino acids. The CDR3 sequence is CSVEPPGVGEQYF. The CDR3 DNA reads TGCAGCGTTGAACCCCCCGGTGTCGGCGAGCAGTACTTC.